Following are 6 T cell receptor beta chains from one sample sequenced in a study of blood T cell repertoires in COVID-19. The method was immunoSEQ multiplex PCR; TCRdb's version includes in-frame clones alone and lacks a portion of them. The table lists about 160,000 clones, about 80% of them singletons. The sequencing input was peripheral blood. Receptor source: a man aged 65 to 79 who had recovered from COVID-19.

This clone has just one count. V gene TRBV3-1 (or the pseudogene TRBV3-2) combines with J gene TRBJ2-5, with D possibly being TRBD1 (5 bases). Looked up from germline, CDR1 is LGHDT and CDR2 is YNNKEL (reference sequence). V lost 0 bases and J lost 7, with 6 bases in between. This CDR3 spans 12 amino acids. This CDR3 reads CASSQDRGTQYF. In DNA form, the CDR3 reads TGTGCCAGCAGCCAAGATAGGGGGACCCAGTACTTC.

V usage is TRBV6-2 or TRBV6-3 and J usage is TRBJ2-5; 12 nucleotides align to TRBD2. The V and J ends lost 4 bases and 3 bases, in that order; junction bases with no gene match: 3. There are 15 residues in the CDR3. CDR1 and CDR2 from the germline V gene are MNHEY and SVGEGT. CDR3 bases: TGTGCCAGCAGTTTTTGGACTAGCGGGAAAGAGACCCAGTACTTC. Protein product: CASSFWTSGKETQYF.

This chain links TRBV4-3 with TRBJ2-2; D is ambiguous. The V end was cut by 1 base, the J end by 6 bases, with 15 bases between. Germline-derived CDR1 and CDR2 are LGHNA and YSLEER. The CDR3 runs 16 residues. The CDR3 spells CASSQGAGSYAGELFF. The CDR3 DNA reads TGCGCCAGCAGCCAAGGGGCTGGGTCCTACGCCGGGGAGCTGTTTTTT.

The chain combines TRBV10-1 with TRBJ2-3; D not resolved. The CDR3 loop spans 13 amino acids. V was pared by 3 bases and J by 0 bases, with 4 bases between. Germline loops: CDR1 WNHNN, CDR2 SYGVQD (reference sequence). This chain's CDR3 is CASSDRSTDTQYF. DNA of the CDR3: TGCGCCAGCAGTGACAGGAGCACAGATACGCAGTATTTT.

DNA for the CDR3: TGTGCCAGCAGCGCTAGCGGGACCACAGATACGCAGTATTTT. Its protein is CASSASGTTDTQYF. The J gene is TRBJ2-3, the V gene TRBV3-1 (or the pseudogene TRBV3-2); 9 nucleotides match TRBD2. The trim removed 5 bases at V and 2 bases at J, leaving 2 bases unmatched. Germline V lookup: CDR1 LGHDT, CDR2 YNNKEL (reference sequence). The CDR3 is 14 residues long.

This sequence joins TRBV18 and TRBJ1-4, with D unresolved. The V end lost 5 bases, the J end lost 6 bases, and 16 bases lay between the germline ends. This CDR3 region has 15 residues. Germline CDR1 KGHSH, CDR2 LQKENI. The CDR3 sequence: CASSANPGEDEKLFF. The DNA for the CDR3 is TGTGCCAGCTCAGCAAACCCCGGAGAGGATGAAAAACTGTTTTTT.